This TCR beta chain originates from a study of blood T cell repertoires in COVID-19. Background on the study: Specimens from acute and convalescent COVID-19 originated in the United States, Italy and Spain. T cells, B-cell-depleted T cells, or PBMCs supplied cDNA or gDNA.

The CDR3 loop spans 15 amino acids. Germline CDR1 reads SGHRS; CDR2 reads YFSETQ. V trimming: 1 base; J trimming: 5 bases; junction bases outside the gene matches: 4. TCRdb keeps only in-frame clones here, not all; method: immunoSEQ multiplex PCR. The table lists under 100,000 clones, about 80% of them singletons. The source of this sequence is a middle-aged woman with active or convalescent COVID-19. The sequenced sample consisted of peripheral blood. The rearrangement joins TRBV5-1 to TRBJ2-3; 10 bases fit TRBD1. This CDR3 reads CASSLTGTGVDTQYF. The CDR3 coding sequence is TGCGCCAGCAGCTTGACCGGGACAGGGGTAGATACGCAGTATTTT.